The clone carrying this T cell receptor (beta chain) appeared once. Its antigen is not identified. This entry is derived from a study of shared clonotypes between healthy human individuals. Here immunoSEQ multiplex PCR was the method, and the copy in TCRdb shows in-frame clones only, minus some. The sample has fewer than 2.5 million clones; 93% are singletons. Researchers partitioned CD4+ cells into CD45RA+ naive and CD45RA-negative memory subsets. Trimming took off 5 bases at V and 0 bases at J, with 16 bases between the two ends. The CDR3 extends over 17 amino acids. Germline V gives CDR1 SGHTA, CDR2 FQGNSA. General study findings and limits: Generation of non-shared clonotypes was less probable than generation of clonotypes shared by all four donors. Rarefaction curves obtained for sorted subsets showed sequencing incomplete despite large depth. Around 5.3% of naive CD4 clonotypes were shared across a few donors.

The sequence was collected from a man younger than 35 in good health. Some clones in this sample may be carry-over from other donors' samples. The chain couples TRBV7-2 to TRBJ2-2; D call uncertain. Sequenced sample: naive CD4+ T cells from PBMCs. Subset given: CD45RA+ positively selected. The CDR3 DNA is TGTGCCAGCAGCCCTGGGCCGGGCAGAACGAACACCGGGGAGCTGTTTTTT. Translating it yields CASSPGPGRTNTGELFF. Variable domain in full (rest from reference TRBV7-2 and TRBJ2-2): GAGVSQSPSNKVTEKGKDVELRCDPISGHTALYWYRQSLGQGLEFLIYFQGNSAPDKSGLPSDRFSAERTGGSVSTLTIQRTQQEDSAVYLCASSPGPGRTNTGELFFGEGSRLTVL.